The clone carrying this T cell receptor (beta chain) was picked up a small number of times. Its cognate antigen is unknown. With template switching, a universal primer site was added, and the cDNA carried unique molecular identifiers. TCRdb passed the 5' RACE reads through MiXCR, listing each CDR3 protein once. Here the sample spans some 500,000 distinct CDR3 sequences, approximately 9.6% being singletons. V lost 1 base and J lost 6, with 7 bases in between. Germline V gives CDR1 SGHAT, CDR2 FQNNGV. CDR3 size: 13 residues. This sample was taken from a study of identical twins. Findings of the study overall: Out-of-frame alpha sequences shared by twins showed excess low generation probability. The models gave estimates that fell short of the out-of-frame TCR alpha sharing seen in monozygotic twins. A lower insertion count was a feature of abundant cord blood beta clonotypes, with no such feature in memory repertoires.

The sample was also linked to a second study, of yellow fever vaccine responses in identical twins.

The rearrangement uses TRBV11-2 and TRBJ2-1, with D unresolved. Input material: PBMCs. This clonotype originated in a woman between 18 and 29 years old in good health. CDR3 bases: TGTGCCAGCAGCTTAGTCGTGATCAATGAGCAGTTCTTC. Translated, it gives CASSLVVINEQFF. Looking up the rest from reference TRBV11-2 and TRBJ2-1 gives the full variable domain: EAGVAQSPRYKIIEKRQSVAFWCNPISGHATLYWYQQILGQGPKLLIQFQNNGVVDDSQLPKDRFSAERLKGVDSTLKIQPAKLEDSAVYLCASSLVVINEQFFGPGTRLTVL.